Each of the 7 T cell receptor beta chains below was sequenced from the same sample in a study of T cell responses to AZD1222 COVID-19 vaccine. Measured with immunoSEQ multiplex PCR; TCRdb has only the in-frame clones, and not every one. The repertoire holds 95,000 to 100,000 clones, with roughly 87% as singletons. The sequencing used peripheral blood, collected on day 0 of AZD1222 vaccination. The receptors shown here come from an adult in good health.

V gene TRBV28 combines with J gene TRBJ2-2; possibly TRBD2 for D (5 bases). The CDR3 is made up of 18 amino acids. V lost 6 bases and J lost 3, with 23 bases in between. CDR1 is MDHEN and CDR2 is SYDVKM in the germline V gene. The CDR3 sequence: CASSGISQVGMDTGELFF. The CDR3 DNA follows: TGTGCCAGCAGCGGCATTAGCCAGGTCGGGATGGACACCGGGGAGCTGTTTTTT.

J is TRBJ2-1 and V is TRBV11-2, with D uncertain. V lost 6 bases and J 7 bases, leaving 10 bases between the germline ends. The CDR3 sequence is 12 residues long. Germline-derived CDR1 and CDR2 are SGHAT and FQNNGV. This CDR3 is CASSRVRNEQFF. CDR3 in DNA: TGTGCCAGCAGTAGGGTACGAAATGAGCAGTTCTTC.

In this sample, this clone turned up once. J is TRBJ2-3 and V is TRBV6-6, with a tentative D call TRBD1 (6 bases). The germline gives CDR1 MNHNY, CDR2 SVGAGI (reference sequence). This CDR3 comprises 15 residues. The V end was cut by 4 bases, the J end by 0 bases, with 11 bases between. The CDR3 nucleotides read TGTGCCAGCAGTTTTCCGGACAGCAGCACAGATACGCAGTATTTT. This sequence encodes CASSFPDSSTDTQYF.

The genes are TRBV10-2 and TRBJ2-7; 15 positions match TRBD2. After removal of 8 bases from V and 3 bases from J, the junction contained 8 bases not matched to a gene. CDR1 and CDR2 (germline): WSHSY, SAAADI. The CDR3 length is 16 residues. This chain's CDR3 is CASGGTSGRTGYEQYF. In DNA form, the CDR3 reads TGCGCCAGCGGGGGGACTAGCGGGAGGACGGGCTACGAGCAGTACTTC.

V gene TRBV28 combines with J gene TRBJ1-3, with a weak D call TRBD1 (6 bases). V was clipped by 10 bases and J by 10 bases, with 20 bases between them. CDR1 MDHEN and CDR2 SYDVKM come from the germline V gene. This CDR3 contains 13 residues. This CDR3 is CATLEGGKETIYF. Here the CDR3 DNA reads TGTGCCACCCTTGAGGGGGGGAAGGAAACCATATATTTT.

The chain uses TRBV11-2 and TRBJ1-4; possibly TRBD1 for D (6 bases). The germline V gene encodes CDR1 SGHAT and CDR2 FQNNGV. The V end was cut by 1 base, the J end by 0 bases, with 9 bases between. CDR3 length equals 16 residues. The CDR3 DNA sequence: TGTGCCAGCAGCTTAGTTTCAGGGGCAACTAATGAAAAACTGTTTTTT. Translating it yields CASSLVSGATNEKLFF.

This clone was detected only once. V usage is TRBV12-3 or TRBV12-4 and J usage is TRBJ1-5; D is possibly TRBD1 (5 bases). The CDR3 has 13 residues. V was clipped by 2 bases and J by 4 bases, with 6 bases between them. CDR3 protein: CASSLNRNQPQHF. CDR3 DNA: TGTGCCAGCAGTTTAAACAGGAATCAGCCCCAGCATTTT.